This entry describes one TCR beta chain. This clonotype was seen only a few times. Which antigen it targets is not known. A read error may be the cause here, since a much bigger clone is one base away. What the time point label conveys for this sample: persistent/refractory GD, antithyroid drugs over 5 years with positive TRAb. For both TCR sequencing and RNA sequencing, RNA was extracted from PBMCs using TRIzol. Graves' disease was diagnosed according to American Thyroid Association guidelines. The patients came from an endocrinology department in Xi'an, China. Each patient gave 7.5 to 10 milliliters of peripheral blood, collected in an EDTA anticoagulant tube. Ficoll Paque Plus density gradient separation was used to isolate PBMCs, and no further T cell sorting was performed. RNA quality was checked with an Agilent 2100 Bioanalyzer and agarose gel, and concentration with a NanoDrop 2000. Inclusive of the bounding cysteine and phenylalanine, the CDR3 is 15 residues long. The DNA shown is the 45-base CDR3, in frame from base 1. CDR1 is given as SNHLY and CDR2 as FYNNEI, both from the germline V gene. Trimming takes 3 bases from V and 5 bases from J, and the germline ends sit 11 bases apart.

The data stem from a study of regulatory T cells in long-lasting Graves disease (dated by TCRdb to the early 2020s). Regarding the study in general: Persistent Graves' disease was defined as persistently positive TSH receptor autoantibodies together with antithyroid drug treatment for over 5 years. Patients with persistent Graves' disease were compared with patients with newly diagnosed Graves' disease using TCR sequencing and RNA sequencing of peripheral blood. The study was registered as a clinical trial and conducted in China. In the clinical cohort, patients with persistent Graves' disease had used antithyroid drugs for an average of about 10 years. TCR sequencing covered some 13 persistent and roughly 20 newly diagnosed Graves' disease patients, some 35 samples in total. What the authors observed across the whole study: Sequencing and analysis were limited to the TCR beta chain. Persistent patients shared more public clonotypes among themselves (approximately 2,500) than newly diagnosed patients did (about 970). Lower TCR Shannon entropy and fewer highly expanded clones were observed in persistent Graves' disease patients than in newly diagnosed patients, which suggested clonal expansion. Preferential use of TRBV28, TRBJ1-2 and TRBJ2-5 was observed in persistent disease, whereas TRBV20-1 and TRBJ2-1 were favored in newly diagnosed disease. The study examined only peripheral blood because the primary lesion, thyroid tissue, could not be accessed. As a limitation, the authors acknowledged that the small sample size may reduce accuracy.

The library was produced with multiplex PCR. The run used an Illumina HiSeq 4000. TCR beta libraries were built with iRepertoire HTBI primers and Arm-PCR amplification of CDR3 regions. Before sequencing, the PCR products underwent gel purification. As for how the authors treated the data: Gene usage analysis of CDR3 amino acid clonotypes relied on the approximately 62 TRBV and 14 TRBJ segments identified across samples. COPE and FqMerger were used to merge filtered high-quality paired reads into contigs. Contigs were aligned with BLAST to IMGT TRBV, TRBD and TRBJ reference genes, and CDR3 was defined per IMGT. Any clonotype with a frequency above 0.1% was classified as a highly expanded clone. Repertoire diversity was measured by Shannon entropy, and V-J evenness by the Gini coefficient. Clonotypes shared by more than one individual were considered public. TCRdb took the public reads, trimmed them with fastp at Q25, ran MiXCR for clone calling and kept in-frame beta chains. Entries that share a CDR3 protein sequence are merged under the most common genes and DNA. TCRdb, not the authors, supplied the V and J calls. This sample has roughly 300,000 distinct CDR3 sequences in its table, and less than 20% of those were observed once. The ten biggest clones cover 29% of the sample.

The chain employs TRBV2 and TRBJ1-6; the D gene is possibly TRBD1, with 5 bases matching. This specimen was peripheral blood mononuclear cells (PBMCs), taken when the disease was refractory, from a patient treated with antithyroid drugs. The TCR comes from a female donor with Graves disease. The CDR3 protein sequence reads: CASSERQHDNSPLHF. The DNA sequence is TGTGCCAGCAGTGAGCGACAGCATGATAATTCACCCCTCCACTTT.